Listed here are 8 T cell receptor beta chains from one sample, sequenced in a study of T cells in Graves' hyperthyroidism and ophthalmopathy. The CDR3 regions of TCR beta were amplified from RNA transcripts. The HTBI set primed first-round TCR CDR3 RT-PCR. TCRdb reprocessed the multiplex PCR reads with MiXCR, giving one entry per CDR3 protein. The sample has roughly 420,000 distinct CDR3 sequences, about a sixth seen once. Sequencing was carried out using blood. The receptors originated from a woman in her late teens or twenties with Graves' hyperthyroidism.

This clonotype was counted between two and nine times. The chain recombines TRBV19 with TRBJ2-5, with 13 nucleotides matching TRBD2. V shed 3 bases, J shed 2 bases, and the junction held 12 bases outside the gene matches. This CDR3 spans 19 amino acids. The germline gives CDR1 LNHDA, CDR2 SQIVND (reference sequence). The CDR3 DNA is TGTGCCAGTAGTATCCGGACTAGCGGGGGAGCCGGGGGTCAAGAGACCCAGTACTTC. Protein product: CASSIRTSGGAGGQETQYF. Full variable domain (remainder filled in from reference TRBV19 and TRBJ2-5): DGGITQSPKYLFRKEGQNVTLSCEQNLNHDAMYWYRQDPGQGLRLIYYSQIVNDFQKGDIAEGYSVSREKKESFPLTVTSAQKNPTAFYLCASSIRTSGGAGGQETQYFGPGTRLLVL.

In this sample, this clonotype turned up once. The rearrangement uses TRBV7-8 and TRBJ2-3; D gene ambiguous. The CDR3 covers 15 residues. Germline CDR1 and CDR2: SGHVS and FQNEAQ. The V end was cut by 2 bases, the J end by 4 bases, with 13 bases between. The CDR3 DNA sequence: TGTGCCAGCAGCTTAATCAGGATGAGCGCAGATACGCAGTATTTT. Translating gives CASSLIRMSADTQYF.

The gene calls are TRBV15 and TRBJ2-3; the D gene is possibly TRBD2 (6 bases). Trimming removed 4 bases at V and 3 bases at J, with 8 bases between. Germline V lookup: CDR1 LNHNV, CDR2 YYDKDF (reference sequence). The CDR3 totals 13 residues. The CDR3 nucleotides are TGTGCCACCAGCACCGCGGGGACAGATACGCAGTATTTT. This codes for CATSTAGTDTQYF.

Comment on this clonotype: This may be a read error: a much more frequent sequence differs by one nucleotide. The chain is built from TRBV6-5 and TRBJ1-2; TRBD1 agrees at 9 bases. Losses at the gene ends were 2 bases for V and 6 bases for J; bases not matched to a gene: 10. The CDR3 is made up of 16 amino acids. Germline values: CDR1 MNHEY, CDR2 SVGAGI. The CDR3 loop reads CASSYNSGTGGDGYTF. CDR3 DNA: TGTGCCAGCAGTTACAACTCGGGCACAGGGGGCGATGGCTACACCTTC.

The CDR3 DNA is TGTGCCAGCAGTTCAAGTAGCGGGAGGGCCTTCCACGAGCAGTACTTC. It codes for CASSSSSGRAFHEQYF. This chain uses TRBV27 with TRBJ2-7, with 11 bases aligning to TRBD2. The CDR3 extends over 16 amino acids. The germline gives CDR1 MNHEY, CDR2 SMNVEV (reference sequence). V lost 4 bases, J lost 5 bases, and 10 bases stayed unmatched.

This clonotype was seen ten or more times. This sequence joins TRBV7-2 and TRBJ2-1; 13 bases line up with TRBD2. This CDR3 contains 18 residues. Germline CDR1 SGHTA, CDR2 FQGNSA. Germline trimming cut 5 bases from V and 6 bases from J; bases unmatched to any gene: 13. The CDR3 nucleotides are TGTGCCAGCAGCCCTAGAGGGCCGGGACTAGCGGGAATCAATGAGCAGTTCTTC. Its protein is CASSPRGPGLAGINEQFF.

This clonotype was counted between two and nine times. The chain has TRBV6-2 or TRBV6-3 and TRBJ2-3; D gene uncertain. Germline assignment: CDR1 MNHEY and CDR2 SVGEGT. V was cut by 3 bases and J by 1 base, with 11 bases left in between. The CDR3 runs 15 residues. CDR3: CASSYFGAGTDTQYF. CDR3 nucleotides: TGTGCCAGCAGTTATTTCGGCGCCGGCACAGATACGCAGTATTTT.

This clonotype was detected once. This may come from a read error, since a much larger clone is one base off. This rearrangement joins TRBV6-1 to TRBJ2-4, with D maybe TRBD1 (6 bases). Trimming took 6 bases from V and 0 from J, leaving 15 bases between them. CDR3 length: 16 residues. Germline assignment: CDR1 MNHNS and CDR2 SASEGT. CDR3: CASRGVGGLAKNIQYF. CDR3 sequence (DNA): TGTGCCAGCAGGGGAGTAGGGGGTCTAGCCAAAAACATTCAGTACTTC.